Listed here are 16 T cell receptor beta chains from one sample, sequenced in a study of blood T cell repertoires in COVID-19 (TCRdb year 2020). The library relied on the immunoSEQ multiplex PCR assay. Not all clones reach the TCRdb copy of this immuneACCESS table, which keeps in-frame sequences only. Checked studies attribute under half of the gap to unresolved V genes and leave the rest unexplained. Recorded for this sample are hundreds of thousands of clones; 70% to 90% of them occurred a single time. The top ten constitute about 9.1% of the sample. Input material: PBMCs or T cells enriched from blood (not recorded which). The receptor set was obtained from a woman aged 50 to 65 with acute COVID-19.

This clone was seen only once. This sequence joins TRBV5-4 and TRBJ2-1; 7 nucleotides align to TRBD1. V lost 7 bases, J lost 5 bases, and 6 bases stayed unmatched. The CDR3 consists of 13 residues. Germline lookup yields CDR1 SGHNT and CDR2 YYREEE (reference sequence). The CDR3 coding sequence is TGTGCCAGCTCCCGGGACAGTAACAATGAGCAGTTCTTC. Its translation: CASSRDSNNEQFF. Based on the CDR3 plus reference TRBV5-4 and TRBJ2-1, the full variable domain is ETGVTQSPTHLIKTRGQQVTLRCSSQSGHNTVSWYQQALGQGPQFIFQYYREEENGRGNFPPRFSGLQFPNYSSELNVNALELDDSALYLCASSRDSNNEQFFGPGTRLTVL.

The chain combines TRBV5-1 with TRBJ2-2, with D possibly matching TRBD2 (8 bases). With 6 bases removed from V and 0 bases from J, the gap between germline ends came to 18 bases. CDR3 length: 17 residues. The germline V gene has CDR1 SGHRS and CDR2 YFSETQ. The CDR3 bases are TGCGCCAGCACTGCCGGGAGGGGGACAGCGAACACCGGGGAGCTGTTTTTT. Protein sequence: CASTAGRGTANTGELFF.

The chain links TRBV3-1 (or the pseudogene TRBV3-2) to TRBJ1-4, with a weak D call TRBD1 (5 bases). CDR1 is LGHDT and CDR2 is YNNKEL in the germline V gene (reference sequence). The CDR3 runs 17 residues. V lost 6 bases and J lost 0, with 17 bases in between. This CDR3 reads CASRRAGPIATNEKLFF. DNA of the CDR3: TGTGCCAGCAGACGGGCAGGGCCTATTGCAACTAATGAAAAACTGTTTTTT.

This chain links TRBV5-1 with TRBJ1-1; TRBD1 agrees at 10 bases. Losses at the gene ends were 3 bases for V and 7 bases for J; bases not matched to a gene: 9. This CDR3 comprises 15 residues. CDR1 and CDR2 from the germline V gene are SGHRS and YFSETQ. The CDR3 region is CASSYRDRGMDEAFF. CDR3 sequence (DNA): TGCGCCAGCAGCTACCGGGACAGGGGAATGGATGAAGCTTTCTTT.

V is TRBV4-3 and J is TRBJ1-5; no clear D gene. The germline CDR1 and CDR2 sequences are LGHNA and YSLEER. Trimming took off 2 bases at V and 3 bases at J, with 11 bases between the two ends. The CDR3 is 15 amino acids. The CDR3: CASSQSDTHNQPQHF. CDR3 sequence (DNA): TGCGCCAGCAGCCAATCAGACACCCACAATCAGCCCCAGCATTTT.

V is TRBV19 and J is TRBJ1-2; D is ambiguous. CDR1 is LNHDA and CDR2 is SQIVND in the germline V gene (reference sequence). The CDR3 length is 11 residues. In DNA, the CDR3 is TGTGTGGCAGGTACGGACTATGGCTACACCTTC. It specifies CVAGTDYGYTF.

The genes are TRBV5-1 and TRBJ1-2; 12 bases align to TRBD1. The J segment lost 4 bases and the V segment lost 5 bases, leaving 12 bases of the junction unmatched. The CDR3 has 17 amino acids. The germline CDR1 and CDR2 sequences are SGHRS and YFSETQ. The chain's CDR3 is CASSYEIGTGGSYGYTF. The CDR3 DNA sequence: TGCGCCAGCAGTTACGAGATCGGGACAGGGGGCAGCTATGGCTACACCTTC.

For this clone: The sample carries other DNA sequences with the same CDR3. The chain recombines TRBV18 with TRBJ2-3; unclear D gene. Germline loops: CDR1 KGHSH, CDR2 LQKENI. V dropped 1 base and J dropped 2 bases, with 10 bases sitting between them. The CDR3 is 15 amino acids. CDR3 sequence: CASSPRDISTDTQYF. For the CDR3, the DNA is TGTGCCAGCTCACCACGAGACATTTCCACAGATACGCAGTATTTT.

This chain links TRBV30 with TRBJ2-1, with D perhaps TRBD2 (6 bases). CDR3 length: 13 residues. CDR1 GTSNPN and CDR2 SVGIG come from the germline V gene (reference sequence). The V and J ends lost 6 bases and 4 bases respectively, with 13 bases between them. CDR3 in amino acids: CACSWGEYNEQFF. The CDR3, as DNA: TGTGCCTGTTCGTGGGGGGAATACAATGAGCAGTTCTTC.

The rearrangement links TRBV27 to TRBJ1-5, with 7 bases aligning to TRBD1. The CDR3 runs to 14 residues. Germline-derived CDR1 and CDR2 are MNHEY and SMNVEV (reference sequence). The V segment lost 4 bases and the J segment 2 bases; nucleotides outside the gene matches: 2. The CDR3 sequence: CASSYRGGNQPQHF. In nucleotides, the CDR3 is TGTGCCAGCAGTTACAGGGGCGGCAATCAGCCCCAGCATTTT.

The rearrangement links TRBV7-8 to TRBJ2-3; TRBD1 might be the D (6 bases). V lost 7 bases, J lost 2 bases, and 10 bases lay in between. CDR3 length equals 13 residues. CDR1 and CDR2 (germline): SGHVS, FQNEAQ. DNA for the CDR3: TGTGCCAGCATGGACAGTCCCACAGATACGCAGTATTTT. Protein product: CASMDSPTDTQYF.

The chain couples TRBV18 to TRBJ2-7, with unresolved D. The CDR3 is 12 amino acids. The V and J ends lost 2 bases and 4 bases respectively, with 6 bases between them. From germline, CDR1 is KGHSH and CDR2 LQKENI. CDR3 protein: CASSPSQYEQYF. CDR3 in DNA: TGTGCCAGCTCACCATCCCAGTACGAGCAGTACTTC.

The V call is TRBV6-5, the J call TRBJ1-2; TRBD1 matches 7 bases. V was clipped by 6 bases and J by 1 base; unmatched bases: 8. The germline gives CDR1 MNHEY, CDR2 SVGAGI. CDR3 length equals 15 residues. CDR3 protein: CASRRQGESNYGYTF. Here the CDR3 DNA reads TGTGCCAGCAGAAGACAGGGAGAGAGTAACTATGGCTACACCTTC.

V gene TRBV7-9 combines with J gene TRBJ1-2, with TRBD1 as a possible D gene (5 bases). Germline-derived CDR1 and CDR2 are SEHNR and FQNEAQ (reference sequence). This CDR3 has 14 residues. The V end lost 4 bases, the J end lost 3 bases, and 12 bases lay between the germline ends. The CDR3 DNA reads as TGTGCCAGCAGCTCGATTGACAGATACTATGGCTACACCTTC. Its protein product is CASSSIDRYYGYTF. Combining the CDR3 with reference TRBV7-9 and TRBJ1-2 gives the whole variable domain DTGVSQNPRHKITKRGQNVTFRCDPISEHNRLYWYRQTLGQGPEFLTYFQNEAQLEKSRLLSDRFSAERPKGSFSTLEIQRTEQGDSAMYLCASSSIDRYYGYTFGSGTRLTVV.

The chain has TRBV3-1 (or the pseudogene TRBV3-2) and TRBJ2-7; the match to TRBD2 covers 7 bases. Germline lookup yields CDR1 LGHDT and CDR2 YNNKEL (reference sequence). The J segment lost 0 bases and the V segment lost 2 bases, leaving 4 bases of the junction unmatched. The CDR3 contains 15 residues. CDR3 bases: TGTGCCAGCAGCCAACGGGGGGATAGCTCCTACGAGCAGTACTTC. Translating gives CASSQRGDSSYEQYF.

This clone has only a few counts. This chain connects TRBV4-2 to TRBJ1-6; D ambiguous. This CDR3 has 15 residues. Trimming left V 0 bases short and J 4 bases short, with 7 bases between. Per germline, CDR1 LGHNA and CDR2 YNFKEQ. The CDR3 coding sequence is TGTGCCAGCAGCCAAGAATCCCAATATAATTCACCCCTCCACTTT. It is translated as CASSQESQYNSPLHF.